This T cell receptor (beta chain) was sequenced during a study of T cell repertoires in ileal Crohn's disease. Each sample's TCRB immunosequencing used around 0.5 micrograms of biopsy DNA. Assay used: immunoSEQ multiplex PCR; TCRdb lists only in-frame clones, some missing. The table lists approximately 14,000 clones, over 70% of them singletons. Described time point: neoterminal ileum biopsy at postoperative endoscopy, about 6 months after surgery. Study-wide points: Compared with CD4 T cells, sorted CD8 cells carried more expanded clones. Active smokers at surgery had more clonal expansions than non-smokers.

Remarks on this clone: The antigen remains unidentified.

The sequencing input was ileal tissue. This receptor was obtained from an adult with Crohn's disease.

The CDR3 DNA reads TGTGCCAGCAGTTCCCGTAGGGGGCAGGGGAACACTGAAGCTTTCTTT. Translated: CASSSRRGQGNTEAFF. The chain joins TRBV27 to TRBJ1-1, with 7 bases identical to TRBD1. The CDR3 is 16 amino acids. V lost 4 bases, J lost 1 base, and 9 bases stayed unmatched. Germline-derived CDR1 and CDR2 are MNHEY and SMNVEV (reference sequence).